This T cell receptor (beta chain) is drawn from a study of CD8 T cells in Susac syndrome. Germline trimming cut 0 bases from V and 7 bases from J; bases unmatched to any gene: 5. There are 14 residues in the CDR3. The germline V gene encodes CDR1 GTSNPN and CDR2 SVGIG (reference sequence). The RNA, about 0.5 to 1 ug, was put through reverse transcription using random hexamers. The amplification used immunoSEQ multiplex PCR on TCR beta CDR3; it spanned 54 Vbeta and 13 Jbeta. TCRdb reprocessed the immunoSEQ multiplex PCR reads with MiXCR, giving one entry per CDR3 protein. The table records 250,000 or so distinct CDR3 sequences, around 95% of them present only once. TCR beta sequencing was performed on blood CD8+ and CD4+ T cells. The multiple sclerosis control cohort comprised treatment-naive individuals presenting with stable or active relapsing-remitting disease. TEMRA cells were FACS-enriched, and CD8+ and CD4+ T cells were isolated negatively.

The clonotype originates from a human donor with multiple sclerosis. The chain combines TRBV30 with TRBJ1-5, with TRBD1 matching 8 bases. Sequencing was done on a sample of CD4+ T cells from PBMCs. DNA for the CDR3: TGTGCCTGGAGTGTCGGACAGGGCGGGCAGCCCCAGCATTTT. As protein: CAWSVGQGGQPQHF.